The TCR beta chain described here comes from a study of vaccination and CD4 T cells after COVID-19. Overall study: Six males and four females, two of them Hispanic, were enrolled as convalescents.

The sample's treatment: approximately 11-day PBMC culture with coronavirus spike peptide pools or control peptides (ViraFEST assay). Oncomine TCR Beta short-read sequencing was applied to DNA from cultured CD4+ T cells. One entry per CDR3 protein results from TCRdb running MiXCR on the PCR reads. This sample yields under 25,000 distinct CDR3 sequences, of which about half are seen a single time; 13% belongs to the top ten. V lost 4 bases, J lost 5 bases, and 12 bases lay in between. This CDR3 contains 14 residues. Per germline, CDR1 SGHRS and CDR2 YFSETQ. About this clonotype itself: The antigen is undetermined.

V usage is TRBV5-1 and J usage is TRBJ2-2; no definite D call. The receptor comes from a human donor with COVID-19. The source material was cultured CD4+ T cells from blood. Here the CDR3 reads CASSLMAQTGELFF. The CDR3 DNA follows: TGCGCCAGCAGCCTCATGGCTCAGACCGGGGAGCTGTTTTTT.